The 32 T cell receptor beta chains below come from one sample, sequenced in a study of blood T cell repertoires in COVID-19. The data were produced by immunoSEQ multiplex PCR, yet TCRdb's version contains in-frame clones alone and is incomplete. The data hold 150,000 or so clones, with 86% observed a single time. Sequencing input: peripheral blood. The receptors derive from a woman aged 60 to 75 with acute or convalescent COVID-19.

This chain links TRBV9 with TRBJ2-1, with 12 nucleotides matching TRBD2. Trimming took 3 bases from V and 6 from J; bases not matched to a gene: 7. Germline V gene lookup returns CDR1 SGDLS and CDR2 YYNGEE. This CDR3 comprises 16 residues. The CDR3 loop reads CASSEKTSGGFNEQFF. CDR3 DNA: TGTGCCAGCAGCGAAAAGACTAGCGGGGGATTCAATGAGCAGTTCTTC.

The J gene is TRBJ2-5, the V gene TRBV20-1; a weak D match, TRBD2 (6 bases). CDR3 length equals 14 residues. CDR1 and CDR2 (germline): DFQATT, SNEGSKA (reference sequence). V lost 3 bases and J 6 bases, leaving 17 bases between the germline ends. DNA of the CDR3: TGCAGTGCTAGTCTTGGGCCCGCGGGGCAGACCCAGTACTTC. Translated, it gives CSASLGPAGQTQYF.

The chain combines TRBV14 with TRBJ1-2; D is possibly TRBD1 (5 bases). Looked up from germline, CDR1 is SGHDN and CDR2 is FVKESK. This CDR3 region has 13 residues. Trimming left V 4 bases short and J 7 bases short, with 13 bases between. CDR3: CASSPRGGFGYTF. CDR3 sequence (DNA): TGTGCCAGCAGCCCTAGGGGAGGGTTTGGCTACACCTTC.

The chain is built from TRBV4-1 and TRBJ1-2; D unresolved. Germline V CDR1 and CDR2: MGHRA, YSYEKL. The CDR3 runs 13 residues. V lost 2 bases and J lost 5, with 9 bases in between. The CDR3 loop is CASSQPSGYGYTF. The DNA for the CDR3 is TGCGCCAGCAGCCAACCTTCGGGGTATGGCTACACCTTC.

The chain's CDR3 is CASSFLAGASTDTQYF. The CDR3 DNA reads as TGTGCCAGCAGCTTTCTAGCGGGGGCTAGCACAGATACGCAGTATTTT. The chain employs TRBV5-6 and TRBJ2-3, with TRBD2 matching over 10 bases. This CDR3 is built from 16 residues. With 2 bases clipped from V and 0 bases from J, the junction kept 3 bases outside the gene matches. Germline CDR1 SGHDT, CDR2 YYEEEE. Combining the CDR3 with reference TRBV5-6 and TRBJ2-3 gives the whole variable domain DAGVTQSPTHLIKTRGQQVTLRCSPKSGHDTVSWYQQALGQGPQFIFQYYEEEERQRGNFPDRFSGHQFPNYSSELNVNALLLGDSALYLCASSFLAGASTDTQYFGPGTRLTVL.

V is TRBV9 and J is TRBJ1-3; 7 nucleotides agree with TRBD1. CDR1 and CDR2 (germline): SGDLS, YYNGEE. The ends lost 3 bases at V and 3 bases at J; junction bases unmatched: 6. This CDR3 region has 15 residues. Here the CDR3 reads CASSATQGYGNTIYF. CDR3 coding DNA: TGTGCCAGCAGCGCGACACAGGGGTATGGAAACACCATATATTTT.

Only a few counts were recorded for this clone. The rearrangement uses TRBV19 and TRBJ2-3; 8 bases agree with TRBD1. This CDR3 is 16 amino acids long. The germline gives CDR1 LNHDA, CDR2 SQIVND (reference sequence). The V segment lost 4 bases and the J segment 3 bases; nucleotides outside the gene matches: 9. The chain's CDR3 is CASSTYDRGNTDTQYF. In DNA, the CDR3 is TGTGCCAGTAGTACCTACGACAGGGGTAATACAGATACGCAGTATTTT.

The chain recombines TRBV15 with TRBJ1-1; tentative D call: TRBD1 (5 bases). The CDR3 is 12 residues long. Trimming cost V 6 bases and J 3 bases, with 8 bases left between them. Germline CDR1 LNHNV, CDR2 YYDKDF (reference sequence). The CDR3 sequence: CATRGVDTEAFF. The CDR3 coding sequence is TGTGCCACCAGAGGGGTTGACACTGAAGCTTTCTTT.

CDR3 bases: TGTGCCAGCAGTCCTTCGACAGGGAATCAGCCCCAGCATTTT. This sequence encodes CASSPSTGNQPQHF. The genes are TRBV6-5 and TRBJ1-5; 7 nucleotides match TRBD1. Germline values: CDR1 MNHEY, CDR2 SVGAGI. CDR3 length: 14 amino acids. With 5 bases clipped from V and 4 bases from J, the junction kept 5 bases outside the gene matches.

The chain joins TRBV7-2 to TRBJ2-1, with D perhaps matching TRBD2 (6 bases). Germline V gives CDR1 SGHTA, CDR2 FQGNSA. The V gene lost 5 bases and the J gene lost 0 bases, with 14 bases spanning the gap. The CDR3 runs to 16 residues. In DNA form, the CDR3 reads TGTGCCAGCAGCCTACCCGACGGGAGCTCCTACAATGAGCAGTTCTTC. This translates into CASSLPDGSSYNEQFF.

This clone has a single count. The V call is TRBV5-5, the J call TRBJ2-7; 7 bases fit TRBD1. The trim removed 4 bases at V and 3 bases at J, leaving 10 bases unmatched. The length of the CDR3 is 15 residues. Per germline, CDR1 SGHKS and CDR2 YYEKEE (reference sequence). The CDR3 here is CASSREGTEFYEQYF. CDR3 in DNA: TGTGCCAGCAGCCGTGAAGGGACAGAATTCTACGAGCAGTACTTC.

The chain combines TRBV5-4 with TRBJ1-1; D uncertain. V lost 3 bases and J 6 bases, leaving 15 bases between the germline ends. CDR3 length: 14 residues. The germline V gene encodes CDR1 SGHNT and CDR2 YYREEE (reference sequence). DNA for the CDR3: TGTGCCAGCAGCTCCAAAGCTCCCCGGTCTGAAGCTTTCTTT. Amino acid sequence: CASSSKAPRSEAFF.

This clone was seen a single time. The CDR3 sequence is CASSQVGAGGETQYF. Here the CDR3 DNA reads TGTGCCAGCAGCCAAGTCGGAGCGGGGGGGGAGACCCAGTACTTC. The chain links TRBV3-1 (or the pseudogene TRBV3-2) to TRBJ2-5; 10 nucleotides match TRBD2. CDR3 length: 15 amino acids. The germline CDR1 and CDR2 sequences are LGHDT and YNNKEL (reference sequence). V gave up 1 base and J gave up 5 bases; unmatched junction bases: 4.

The table lists this clone with a few counts. The gene calls are TRBV7-3 and TRBJ2-3, with TRBD2 identical over 9 bases. J was trimmed by 5 bases and V by 5 bases; bases with no gene match: 14. There are 17 residues in the CDR3. In germline, CDR1 is SGHTA, CDR2 FQGTGA. This chain's CDR3 is CASSPYGAGGLKDTQYF. The CDR3, as DNA: TGTGCCAGCAGCCCCTATGGGGCGGGGGGGCTGAAAGATACGCAGTATTTT.

The gene calls are TRBV5-4 and TRBJ2-3; possibly TRBD2 for D (7 bases). Trimming cost V 0 bases and J 3 bases, with 11 bases left between them. This CDR3 is built from 15 residues. Looked up from germline, CDR1 is SGHNT and CDR2 is YYREEE (reference sequence). The CDR3 here is CASSLEGGGTDTQYF. The CDR3 bases are TGTGCCAGCAGCTTGGAAGGGGGGGGGACAGATACGCAGTATTTT.

The chain links TRBV11-3 to TRBJ2-3; TRBD2 matches at 10 bases. Trimming removed 0 bases from V and 4 bases from J; junction bases left unmatched: 7. This CDR3 is 17 amino acids long. The germline V gene has CDR1 SGHNT and CDR2 YENEEA. In DNA form, the CDR3 reads TGTGCCAGCAGCTTAGATAGACTAGCGGGCCTCCCAGATACGCAGTATTTT. It translates to CASSLDRLAGLPDTQYF.

The rearrangement joins TRBV27 to TRBJ2-1; D is possibly TRBD2 (5 bases). The CDR3 loop spans 15 amino acids. The germline V and J ends were trimmed by 6 bases and 6 bases, with 18 bases remaining between them. The germline gives CDR1 MNHEY, CDR2 SMNVEV (reference sequence). The CDR3 spells CASSLEGRGRNEQFF. The CDR3 region has the DNA TGTGCCAGCAGCCTAGAAGGTCGGGGTCGCAATGAGCAGTTCTTC.

The chain carries TRBV27 and TRBJ1-1; D uncertain. V was cut by 6 bases and J by 4 bases, with 15 bases left in between. The CDR3 runs to 14 residues. The V gene's germline CDR1 is MNHEY and CDR2 SMNVEV (reference sequence). In DNA form, the CDR3 reads TGTGCCAGCAGACTCGGGAGGGATGGCACTGAAGCTTTCTTT. Protein product: CASRLGRDGTEAFF.

The gene calls are TRBV21-1 and TRBJ1-6; TRBD1, as called in the table, went unchecked against the DNA. TRBV21-1 is tagged as a pseudogene. CDR3 length: 13 amino acids. This chain's CDR3 is CARVDRYNSPLHF. The CDR3 DNA reads as TGTGCCCGTGTCGACAGGTATAATTCACCCCTCCACTTT.

The rearrangement uses TRBV6-5 and TRBJ1-5; D possibly corresponds to TRBD1 (5 bases). CDR3 length: 13 residues. The ends were cut back, 6 bases at V and 2 bases at J, with 8 bases in the middle. The germline V gene encodes CDR1 MNHEY and CDR2 SVGAGI. The CDR3: CASRGGGNQPQHF. CDR3 coding DNA: TGTGCCAGCAGGGGAGGGGGCAATCAGCCCCAGCATTTT.

The genes are TRBV18 and TRBJ2-1; 12 positions match TRBD1. V gave up 4 bases and J gave up 4 bases; unmatched junction bases: 2. Germline CDR1 KGHSH, CDR2 LQKENI. CDR3 length: 15 amino acids. The chain's CDR3 is CASSQGQGAYNEQFF. In nucleotides, the CDR3 is TGTGCCAGCTCACAGGGACAGGGGGCATACAATGAGCAGTTCTTC.

The chain employs TRBV11-2 and TRBJ2-5; unclear D gene. Trimming removed 3 bases at V and 5 bases at J, with 7 bases between. This CDR3 is built from 12 residues. Germline CDR1 is SGHAT and CDR2 is FQNNGV. Here the CDR3 DNA reads TGTGCCAGCAGCTTTATTCAGGAGACCCAGTACTTC. This translates into CASSFIQETQYF.

V and J are TRBV5-1 and TRBJ2-4; 7 bases match TRBD1. CDR1 is SGHRS, CDR2 YFSETQ, per germline. V trimming: 4 bases; J trimming: 7 bases; junction bases outside the gene matches: 11. This CDR3 comprises 15 residues. CDR3 nucleotides: TGCGCCAGCAGCCCACGGACAGGTTCAGGGAACATTCAGTACTTC. Its translation: CASSPRTGSGNIQYF.

V gene TRBV11-3 combines with J gene TRBJ2-1, with 13 nucleotides matching TRBD2. Per germline, CDR1 SGHNT and CDR2 YENEEA. There are 15 residues in the CDR3. V dropped 5 bases and J dropped 7; count of bases not matched to a gene: 5. The CDR3, as DNA: TGTGCCAGCAGCATTACTAGCGGGGGGGCTAATGAGCAGTTCTTC. It translates to CASSITSGGANEQFF.

The gene calls are TRBV30 and TRBJ2-1, with 9 bases that match TRBD1. Per germline, CDR1 GTSNPN and CDR2 SVGIG (reference sequence). The V gene end was trimmed by 2 bases and the J gene end by 6 bases; junction bases not matched to a gene: 2. CDR3 length equals 13 residues. The CDR3: CAWSTTGGNEQFF. CDR3 in DNA: TGTGCCTGGAGTACGACAGGGGGCAATGAGCAGTTCTTC.

This chain links TRBV5-4 with TRBJ1-5; possibly TRBD1 for D (6 bases). Germline assignment: CDR1 SGHNT and CDR2 YYREEE (reference sequence). Between the trimmed V and J ends, which lost 2 bases and 2 bases, there was a span of 26 bases. This CDR3 is built from 20 residues. The DNA for the CDR3 is TGTGCCAGCAGCTTTCGCCGGGAGGGGGGTGGAATAGGAGGCAATCAGCCCCAGCATTTT. Protein: CASSFRREGGGIGGNQPQHF.

This sequence joins TRBV5-1 and TRBJ2-4, with 7 bases aligning to TRBD2. Germline-derived CDR1 and CDR2 are SGHRS and YFSETQ. The CDR3 sequence is 13 residues long. The V gene end was trimmed by 7 bases and the J gene end by 5 bases; junction bases not matched to a gene: 6. CDR3 bases: TGCGCCAGCTCGGGGGGACTCGAAAACATTCAGTACTTC. The encoded protein is CASSGGLENIQYF. Full variable domain (missing parts from reference TRBV5-1 and TRBJ2-4): KAGVTQTPRYLIKTRGQQVTLSCSPISGHRSVSWYQQTPGQGLQFLFEYFSETQRNKGNFPGRFSGRQFSNSRSEMNVSTLELGDSALYLCASSGGLENIQYFGAGTRLSVL.

This clone was seen just once. The chain uses TRBV2 and TRBJ2-1; TRBD1 aligns across 7 bases. V dropped 9 bases and J dropped 4; count of bases not matched to a gene: 9. CDR1 is SNHLY and CDR2 is FYNNEI in the germline V gene. The length of the CDR3 is 14 residues. The CDR3 loop is CASQPDRQYNEQFF. The CDR3 coding sequence is TGTGCCAGTCAACCGGACAGGCAATACAATGAGCAGTTCTTC. Full variable domain (missing parts from reference TRBV2 and TRBJ2-1): EPEVTQTPSHQVTQMGQEVILRCVPISNHLYFYWYRQILGQKVEFLVSFYNNEISEKSEIFDDQFSVERPDGSNFTLKIRSTKLEDSAMYFCASQPDRQYNEQFFGPGTRLTVL.

This clone was observed once. This chain links TRBV12-3 or TRBV12-4 with TRBJ1-6; unclear D gene. Trimming pared 6 bases from V and 7 bases from J, leaving 7 bases between. This CDR3 contains 12 residues. CDR3 DNA sequence: TGTGCCAGCAGAGCTCTGAATTCACCCCTCCACTTT. It yields the protein CASRALNSPLHF.

The genes are TRBV6-5 and TRBJ1-1; 8 positions match TRBD1. In germline, CDR1 is MNHEY, CDR2 SVGAGI. V shed 5 bases and J 2 bases; nucleotides not matched to a gene: 7. The length of the CDR3 is 15 residues. CDR3 coding DNA: TGTGCCAGCAGTACAGGGGGGGAGGGCAACACTGAAGCTTTCTTT. Its translation is CASSTGGEGNTEAFF.

The chain combines TRBV7-8 with TRBJ1-5, with 9 bases that match TRBD1. CDR3 length equals 16 residues. V was clipped by 5 bases and J by 6 bases; unmatched bases: 11. CDR1 and CDR2 (germline): SGHVS, FQNEAQ. CDR3: CASSQRTGVGGQPQHF. The CDR3 nucleotides read TGTGCCAGCAGCCAGCGGACAGGGGTGGGAGGTCAGCCCCAGCATTTT. The full variable domain, with the rest looked up from reference TRBV7-8 and TRBJ1-5, is GAGVSQSPRYKVAKRGQDVALRCDPISGHVSLFWYQQALGQGPEFLTYFQNEAQLDKSGLPSDRFFAERPEGSVSTLKIQRTQQEDSAVYLCASSQRTGVGGQPQHFGDGTRLSIL.

The gene calls are TRBV30 and TRBJ1-1; a possible D gene is TRBD1 (5 bases). CDR3 length: 15 residues. V dropped 2 bases and J dropped 0 bases, with 13 bases sitting between them. CDR1 and CDR2 from the germline V gene are GTSNPN and SVGIG (reference sequence). CDR3 bases: TGTGCCTGGAGTACAATGGACAATATGAACACTGAAGCTTTCTTT. Its protein is CAWSTMDNMNTEAFF.